This T cell receptor beta chain derives from a study of technical replicates of blood from several donors. CDR3 length: 15 residues. V lost 0 bases to trimming and J lost 1 base, with 8 bases between them. Germline CDR1 and CDR2: SGHRS and YFSETQ. This clone was counted a single time. Sequenced by immunoSEQ multiplex PCR; TCRdb stores in-frame clones only, minus some. Of 62,000 or so clones in the sample, more than 70% were seen once. The chain joins TRBV5-1 to TRBJ1-5; D is possibly TRBD1 (6 bases). This receptor was identified in a human donor in good health. Some clones in this sample may be carry-over from other donors' samples. The sequencing input was PBMCs. The CDR3 nucleotides are TGCGCCAGCAGCTTGGAAGGGGGAAGCAATCAGCCCCAGCATTTT. Protein: CASSLEGGSNQPQHF. Drawing the rest from reference TRBV5-1 and TRBJ1-5, the complete variable domain is KAGVTQTPRYLIKTRGQQVTLSCSPISGHRSVSWYQQTPGQGLQFLFEYFSETQRNKGNFPGRFSGRQFSNSRSEMNVSTLELGDSALYLCASSLEGGSNQPQHFGDGTRLSIL.